The text below deals with one T cell receptor (beta chain). The target of this receptor is not known. No base-level quality is on record; no much larger clone is a single base apart. The library came from the immunoSEQ multiplex PCR assay. A mixture of 60 forward primers for TCR Vbeta segments and 13 reverse primers for TCR Jbeta segments was used in the multiplex PCR. The CDR3 region of rearranged TCR beta genes was amplified from genomic DNA with a multiplex PCR assay. On the Illumina HiSeq System, the amplified TCR beta libraries were sequenced as 87-base-pair reads. The paper's processing steps were these. A later analysis tallied roughly 80 million unique TCR beta chains across the 666 repertoires, and around 12 million of those chains were shared by two or more donors. Raw reads were error-corrected and collapsed into unique sequences with a nearest-neighbor algorithm that merged closely related sequences to remove PCR and sequencing errors. Alignment of CDR3 sequences to IMGT reference sequences was used to assign V, D and J gene segments. For a sequence to be retained, at least a six-nucleotide match to both a V gene segment and a J gene segment was required. A rearrangement counted as productive if the CDR3 had no stop codons and remained in frame with V and J, and every other rearrangement counted as non-productive. Following IMGT convention, CDR3 was defined as the stretch from the second conserved V-encoded cysteine up to the conserved J-encoded phenylalanine. In an earlier analysis of 587 of the donors, sequences lacking an unambiguous match to a single V gene segment were excluded. In an earlier analysis of some 590 of the donors, a V segment was called functional when productive rearrangements were above 56.7%, and segregating when the standard deviation between donors exceeded 5%. A statistical classification framework was developed to diagnose cytomegalovirus status using the catalog of TCR beta chain sequences. V and J gene assignment, in a later analysis, came from comparing TCR nucleotide sequences with IMGT/GENE-DB human TR gene sequences. The TCRdist pipeline was used in a later analysis to assign CDR3 sequences and most-parsimonious VDJ recombination scenarios. In a later analysis, each TCR beta chain was defined by its CDR3 amino acid sequence together with its V-gene family, and reads without a unique V-gene family were excluded. As a way to deal with suspected cross-contamination and a sequencing artifact, a later analysis dropped more than 500 nucleotide sequences that were highly shared and had low generation probability. A later analysis calculated a clonal expansion index for each public chain from normalized within-repertoire ranks of inferred template counts. A later analysis computed generation probabilities with a VDJ recombination model fitted to out-of-frame rearrangements, and checked the results against IGoR. Hypergeometric tests were used in a later analysis to score TCR-TCR, TCR-HLA and TCR-CMV co-occurrence, with a repertoire-size bias correction applied to the TCR pairs. In a later analysis, false discovery rates were estimated by permuting HLA or CMV assignments 20 times. In a later analysis, co-occurring TCRs were grouped with DBSCAN, and TCRdist sequence similarity was added when clustering was performed within HLA-allele-positive subsets. Repertoires with fewer than 30,000 or more than 120,000 public chains, plus five repertoires with anomalous nucleotide sharing, were excluded from co-occurrence clustering. TCRdb re-hosts the immuneACCESS table, in-frame sequences only. Its copies lack some clones; in the studies checked, an unresolved V gene accounts for under half of them, and the cause for the rest is not known. From that table come the V and J calls and clone size; the DNA was used to work out D and trimming. The table for this sample lists around 75,000 clones; roughly three quarters of them were counted only once. In total, the top ten clones hold 2.5% to 3.5% of the sample.

The cohort consisted of more than 650 healthy bone marrow donors. All cohort members were sampled while nominally healthy, although unrecorded immune exposures were likely present. The donor tested CMV seronegative, placing the donor among the approximately 360 seronegative members of the cohort. Each donor provided a peripheral blood sample, and peripheral blood mononuclear cells were used for TCR beta sequencing. Genomic DNA was extracted from the blood cell samples with the Qiagen DNeasy Blood Extraction Kit. The data belong to a study of cytomegalovirus exposure and HLA in healthy donors (dated by TCRdb to between 2016 and 2019). General notes on the study: An earlier analysis of 550 to 700 of the donors reported 250 to 350 Gb of sequence data and about 100 million unique TCR beta sequences from some 180 million T cells. Among about 400 genotyped donors of the cohort, an average of around 220,000 unique TCR beta nucleotide sequences was sequenced per donor, of which about 18% were non-productive. Roughly 310 gigabases of sequencing data and 70 million to 85 million unique TCR sequences were included in an early release covering about 700 HLA-typed donors. A later analysis re-analyzed previously published TCR beta repertoires from 600 to 850 donors and added high-resolution HLA genotyping to study TCR occurrence patterns. Typing coverage varied by locus: roughly 629-630 donors for A, B, C, DRB1 and DQB1; some 520 for DQA1; about 590 for DPA1; more than 450 for DPB1. HLA typing included class I and class II loci at four-digit resolution. In the later analysis, no new phenotypic data were used to find candidate immune exposures; instead, reliance was placed on TCR beta sequences and their occurrence across donors. High-throughput TCR immunosequencing, statistical association of individual TCRs with disease status, and machine learning were combined to predict cytomegalovirus infection status. Among the roughly 430 genotyped donors, around 81% belonged to the genetic ancestry cluster associated with self-reported Caucasian donors. The T cell repertoires of 666 subjects were profiled by immunosequencing and related to cytomegalovirus serostatus. A separate validation cohort of approximately 120 different subjects was used in addition to the roughly 670-subject first cohort. In an earlier analysis of several hundred of the donors, high-throughput TCR beta sequencing was used to judge whether each TCR beta V gene segment behaved as functional or pseudogenic. Alongside the repertoire data, information on donor age, sex, ethnicity and CMV serostatus was compiled. The study aimed to test whether cataloging public T cell receptors could reveal signatures of past pathogen exposure. Every discovery cohort repertoire had been produced on one sequencing platform. Roughly five DR-DQ haplotypes were handled as single units for association and clustering because linkage in the cohort was strong. Genome-wide SNP genotypes for about 65% of the 666 donors were used in a later genetic analysis, which treated that subset as a discovery cohort.

On the study overall, not on this receptor specifically: According to the authors, the approach could potentially be generalized to other disease states and immunological phenotypes. When HLA alleles, especially DR and DQ, strongly co-occurred, attributing TCR associations to individual alleles was difficult. Correlated functional status among segregating V segments might reflect linkage disequilibrium, but an unknown experimental factor could not be ruled out. Three of the identified cytomegalovirus-associated TCR beta chains were confirmed in vitro to be specific for cytomegalovirus antigens. The sequencing pipeline was judged likely to have produced a cluster of highly shared sequence variants as a technical artifact. Immune exposure information for the cohort was limited to CMV serostatus. Because some donors lacked HLA typing at each locus, the association tests relied only on the typed subset. Most CMV-associated TCR beta chains appeared to be HLA-restricted in a later analysis, and the HLA associations seemed to be driven largely by CMV exposure. Some IMGT-functional V segments, including TRBV6-2 and TRBV6-3, could not be told apart with the 87-base-pair reads, so those segments were excluded. A later analysis found that TCR association rates varied across HLA loci, with DRB1 alleles showing the most associated TCRs and HLA-C alleles the fewest. In a later genetic analysis, a missense DCLRE1C variant was associated with V-gene and J-gene trimming of TCR beta chains, and the association was replicated in an independent cohort. The classifier was reported to diagnose cytomegalovirus status with high specificity and sensitivity in both the original and validation cohorts. Presence/absence analyses assumed roughly uniform sequencing depth across donors, an assumption that may not hold. A later analysis associated 16,951 TCR beta sequences with specific HLA alleles at a false discovery rate of 0.05. The study gave a list of about 160 TCR beta chains associated with cytomegalovirus. An earlier analysis of approximately 570 of the donors showed that most TCR beta V segments appeared in productive rearrangements either about 87% or about 30% of the time, which broadly matched IMGT annotations. A further reported finding was that TCR beta sequences accurately predicted the HLA-A and HLA-B alleles for most subjects in the first cohort. A later genetic analysis reported fewer N-insertions in productive TCRs among donors in an Asian-associated ancestry cluster than the approximately 700-donor mean. Across donors, most TCR sequences were observed very rarely, whereas some public TCRs were present in many individuals. According to a later analysis, parvovirus B19, influenza, CMV and Epstein-Barr virus appeared linked to several top co-occurrence clusters. Because counts were too low, more than 15 rarely observed V segments, including chromosome 9 orphons, were excluded from the earlier analysis of some 590 of the donors. In a later analysis, HLA-associated TCR beta chains were found to be more clonally expanded and to have lower generation probabilities than equally common non-associated chains. This cohort had only TCR beta chains sequenced, and the lack of alpha or paired-chain data limited which features could be detected.

Including the terminal cysteine and phenylalanine, the CDR3 comprises 13 residues. CDR3 DNA is the only sequence kept; it has 39 bases, read in frame from the first base. V is reduced by 5 bases and J by 5 bases, leaving a spacing of 11 bases between them. Based on the germline V gene, the CDR1 and CDR2 sequences are SGHRS and YFSETQ. This TCR derives from a man in his late teens or twenties in good health and CMV-seronegative. The sequencing sample was made of PBMCs. The chain uses TRBV5-1 and TRBJ2-1; there is no confident call for the D gene. The DNA sequence is as follows: TGCGCCAGCAGGAGAAGCCCCGACAATGAGCAGTTCTTC. This codes for CASRRSPDNEQFF.